A single count supports the clone carrying this T cell receptor (beta chain). Antigen specificity is unknown. Peripheral blood CD8+ and CD4+ T cells were profiled by TCR beta sequencing. Negative isolation yielded the CD8+ and CD4+ T cells, while FACS enriched the TEMRA cells. The sample originates from a study of CD8 T cells in Susac syndrome. Study conclusions and caveats: The study recognized that the number of individuals in its TCR sequencing and HLA analysis was relatively small.

Reverse transcription of roughly 0.5 to 1 ug RNA was performed with random hexamers. A multiplex approach, immunoSEQ multiplex PCR, amplified TCR beta CDR3 across 54 Vbeta and 13 Jbeta. TCRdb reprocessed the immunoSEQ multiplex PCR reads via MiXCR and lists one record per CDR3 protein. The sample lists around 170,000 distinct CDR3 sequences, 92% occurring once. Trimming took 6 bases from V and 0 from J, leaving 11 bases between them. CDR3 length: 14 amino acids. CDR1 MNHEY and CDR2 SVGAGI come from the germline V gene. Sequencing was performed on CD4+ T cells from PBMCs. This chain uses TRBV6-5 with TRBJ2-5; D is ambiguous. This TCR derives from a human donor in good health. CDR3 sequence reads: CASRNWRNQETQYF. DNA of the CDR3: TGTGCCAGCAGAAATTGGCGGAACCAAGAGACCCAGTACTTC.